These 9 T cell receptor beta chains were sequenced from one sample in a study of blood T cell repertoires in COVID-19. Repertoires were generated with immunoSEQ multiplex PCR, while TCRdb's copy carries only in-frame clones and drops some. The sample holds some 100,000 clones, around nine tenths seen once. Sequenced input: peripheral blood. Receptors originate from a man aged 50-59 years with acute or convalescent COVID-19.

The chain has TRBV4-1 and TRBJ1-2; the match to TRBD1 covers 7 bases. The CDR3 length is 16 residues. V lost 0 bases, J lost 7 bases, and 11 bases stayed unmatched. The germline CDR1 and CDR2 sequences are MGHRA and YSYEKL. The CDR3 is CASSQDRGTALGGYTF. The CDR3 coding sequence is TGCGCCAGCAGCCAAGATCGTGGGACAGCTTTAGGTGGCTACACCTTC.

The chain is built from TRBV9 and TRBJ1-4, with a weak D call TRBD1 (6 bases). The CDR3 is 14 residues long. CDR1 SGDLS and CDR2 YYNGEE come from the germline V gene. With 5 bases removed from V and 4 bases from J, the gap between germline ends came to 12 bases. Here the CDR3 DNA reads TGTGCCAGCAGTGGGACACCTAGTAATGAAAAACTGTTTTTT. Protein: CASSGTPSNEKLFF.

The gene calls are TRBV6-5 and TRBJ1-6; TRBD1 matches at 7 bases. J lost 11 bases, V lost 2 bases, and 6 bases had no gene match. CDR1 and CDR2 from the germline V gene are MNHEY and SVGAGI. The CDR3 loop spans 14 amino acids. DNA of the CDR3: TGTGCCAGCAGTTACGACAGGGAACGAACACCCCTCCACTTT. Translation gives CASSYDRERTPLHF.

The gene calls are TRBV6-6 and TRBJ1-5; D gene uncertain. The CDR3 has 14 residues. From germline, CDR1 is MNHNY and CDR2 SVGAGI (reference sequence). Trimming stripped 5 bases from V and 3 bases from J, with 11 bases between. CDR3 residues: CASSLQANNQPQHF. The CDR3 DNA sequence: TGTGCCAGCAGTCTTCAGGCAAACAATCAGCCCCAGCATTTT.

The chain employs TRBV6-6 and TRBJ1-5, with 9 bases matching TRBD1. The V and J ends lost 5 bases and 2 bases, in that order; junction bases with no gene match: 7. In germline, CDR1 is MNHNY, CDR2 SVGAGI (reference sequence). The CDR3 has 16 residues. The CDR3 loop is CASSPFDRGGNQPQHF. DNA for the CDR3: TGTGCCAGCAGTCCTTTCGACAGGGGGGGCAATCAGCCCCAGCATTTT.

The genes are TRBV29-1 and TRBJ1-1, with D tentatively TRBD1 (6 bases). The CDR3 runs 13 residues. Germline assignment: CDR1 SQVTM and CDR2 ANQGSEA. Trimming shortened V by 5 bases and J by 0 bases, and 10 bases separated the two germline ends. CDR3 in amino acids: CSVFDRLNTEAFF. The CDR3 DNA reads TGCAGCGTTTTCGACAGGCTGAACACTGAAGCTTTCTTT.

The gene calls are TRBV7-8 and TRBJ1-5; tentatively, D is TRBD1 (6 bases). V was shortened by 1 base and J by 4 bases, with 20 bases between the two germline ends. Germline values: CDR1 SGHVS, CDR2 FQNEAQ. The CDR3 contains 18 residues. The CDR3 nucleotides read TGTGCCAGCAGCTTAGGACGCGGGGGCGGACAACGGAATCAGCCCCAGCATTTT. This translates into CASSLGRGGGQRNQPQHF.

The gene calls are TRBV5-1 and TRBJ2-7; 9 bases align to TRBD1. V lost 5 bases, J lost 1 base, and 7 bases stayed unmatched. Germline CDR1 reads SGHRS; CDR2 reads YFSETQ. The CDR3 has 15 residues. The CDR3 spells CASSHRDRASYEQYF. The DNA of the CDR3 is TGCGCCAGCAGTCATCGGGACAGGGCATCCTACGAGCAGTACTTC.

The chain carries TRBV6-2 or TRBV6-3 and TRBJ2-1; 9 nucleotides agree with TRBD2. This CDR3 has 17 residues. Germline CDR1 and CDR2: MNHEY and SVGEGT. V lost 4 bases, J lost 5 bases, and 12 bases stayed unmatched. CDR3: CASSFIRLAVKNNEQFF. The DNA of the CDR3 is TGTGCCAGCAGTTTCATTCGACTAGCGGTAAAGAACAATGAGCAGTTCTTC.